These T cell receptor beta chains were read from a single sample in a study of tumor-infiltrating lymphocytes in primary liver carcinoma. TCRdb independently ran MiXCR on the multiplex PCR reads; one entry per CDR3 protein. The sample yields over 95,000 distinct CDR3 sequences, 69% seen once. Sequenced material: liver tumor tissue from sampling region 5. These receptors came from a woman aged 55-70 years with primary liver carcinoma and hepatitis B virus infection. CDR3s include the opening cysteine and the closing phenylalanine or tryptophan. Each record gives: V gene, clone size, J gene, D gene, CDR3 DNA, CDR3 protein. D genes are given only for firm matches. Only part of the rows carry a size: once, few, many, or a class if the clone is expanded.

TRBV5-8,many,TRBJ1-5,-,TGTGCCAGCACCTTCCCTTTGGGTAATCAGCCCCAGCATTTT,CASTFPLGNQPQHF
TRBV6-1,-,TRBJ2-1,-,TGTGCCAGTAGAGGGGACTGGCGGGGCAATATGCAGTTCTTC,CASRGDWRGNMQFF
TRBV11-2,-,TRBJ1-3,-,TGTGCCAGCAACTCGCGCTTCCCGACAGATAGCTCTGGGAACACCATATATTTT,CASNSRFPTDSSGNTIYF
TRBV6-1,-,TRBJ2-1,-,TGTGCCAGCAGTGAAGAATGGTACCTCATCAATGAGCACTTCTTC,CASSEEWYLINEHFF
TRBV5-4,-,TRBJ2-2,-,TGTGCCAGCAGCTTGGGGACAAGTCCCGGGAAGCTATTTTTT,CASSLGTSPGKLFF
TRBV10-3,-,TRBJ2-5,-,TGTGCCATCAGTGAAGGTCGAACGGCCCCGTCGCAAGAGACCCAGTACTTC,CAISEGRTAPSQETQYF
TRBV30,many,TRBJ2-6,-,TGTGCCTGGTCTTATGGAGGATCGGGGGCCAACGTCCTGACTTTC,CAWSYGGSGANVLTF
TRBV29-1,-,TRBJ2-5,-,TGCAGCGTAGCCGCCCGGACTGGCGCTGAAGAGACCCAGTACTTC,CSVAARTGAEETQYF
TRBV20-1,few,TRBJ2-5,TRBD2,TGCAGTGCTAGATCGGGAGGGGGGGAAGAGACCCAGTACTTC,CSARSGGGEETQYF
TRBV11-1,-,TRBJ2-2,-,TGTGCCAGCAGACCATGTCTTGACATCAGGGAGCTGTTTTTT,CASRPCLDIRELFF
TRBV2,-,TRBJ1-5,-,TGTGCCAGCAGTGAGGGGGCAGTCAATCAGCCTCAGCATTTT,CASSEGAVNQPQHF
TRBV7-9,many,TRBJ2-1,TRBD2,TGTGCCAGCAGCCCTAGGTGGGGGGGGGAGCGTTACAATGAGCAGTTCTTC,CASSPRWGGERYNEQFF
TRBV11-2,-,TRBJ2-1,-,TGTGCCAGCAGTCGCGAAAACTACAATGTACAGTTCTTC,CASSRENYNVQFF
TRBV6-2/TRBV6-3,-,TRBJ2-1,TRBD2,TGTGCCAGTAGTTACCGGCTAGCGGAAGTGGGCAATAAGCAGTTCTTC,CASSYRLAEVGNKQFF
TRBV6-5,-,TRBJ2-2,-,TGTGCCAGCAGTCGGCTGGGAGTCACCGGGGAGCTGTTTTTT,CASSRLGVTGELFF
TRBV5-4,-,TRBJ2-5,TRBD2,TGTGCCAGTGGACCAGCGGGGAACCAAGAGACCCAGTACTTC,CASGPAGNQETQYF
TRBV5-1,-,TRBJ2-1,-,TGCGCCAGCAGCTTTCAGGGAGTGTACAATGAGCAGTTCTTC,CASSFQGVYNEQFF
TRBV12-3/TRBV12-4,once,TRBJ2-5,-,TGTGCCGGCGGTCCCAGGGGTGAGACCCAGTACTTC,CAGGPRGETQYF
TRBV12-3/TRBV12-4,many,TRBJ1-2,-,TGTGCCAGCAGTTTCGGGACAAGTTATGGCTACACCTTC,CASSFGTSYGYTF
TRBV6-8,-,TRBJ2-7,TRBD1,TGTGCCAACCCTATCGGGGACAGGGGGCCGTCCTACGAGCAGTACTTC,CANPIGDRGPSYEQYF
TRBV11-3,-,TRBJ2-3,TRBD1,TGTGCCAGCAGCCTTCGGACAGGCACGGATACGCGGTATTTT,CASSLRTGTDTRYF
TRBV11-2,-,TRBJ2-6,-,TGTGTCAGCTCGACAGTAGCTAGGGCCAACGTCCTGACTTTC,CVSSTVARANVLTF
TRBV20-1,-,TRBJ2-5,TRBD2,TGCAGTGCTAGAGACAAGACTAGCAGGAGCATTGTAGAGACCCAGTACTTC,CSARDKTSRSIVETQYF
TRBV10-1,-,TRBJ2-1,-,TGCACCAGCAGTGAGGGACCCGAGAGCGTCGAGCAGTTCTTC,CTSSEGPESVEQFF
TRBV6-6,-,TRBJ2-1,-,TGTGCCAGGTGGGAAACGCCAGGCGAAGAGCAGTTCTTC,CARWETPGEEQFF
TRBV10-3,many,TRBJ2-5,TRBD2,TGTGCCATCAGCCTAGCGGGAGGAGTGGTTCGGGAGACCCAGTACTTC,CAISLAGGVVRETQYF
TRBV11-3,-,TRBJ2-1,TRBD1,TGTGCCGGCAGCATAACAGGGGCCTACGATGAGCAGTTCTTC,CAGSITGAYDEQFF
TRBV5-1,-,TRBJ2-1,TRBD1,TGCGCCAGCAGCCCTCGCAGGGGGCAGTACAATAAGCAGTTCTTC,CASSPRRGQYNKQFF
TRBV6-2/TRBV6-3,-,TRBJ2-7,-,TGTGCCAGCAGTTACCTTCCGACCGGGTCAGTGGGGCACGAGCAGTACTTC,CASSYLPTGSVGHEQYF
TRBV7-9,many,TRBJ1-2,-,TGTGCCAGCAGCGCGGGCCAGGGCAACTATGGCTACACCTTC,CASSAGQGNYGYTF
TRBV5-1,-,TRBJ1-4,-,TGCGCCAGCAGCTCGGGGGAAGGCGGTGAAAAACTGTTTTTT,CASSSGEGGEKLFF
TRBV5-5,many,TRBJ1-4,TRBD1,TGTGCCAGCAGCCGGCAACTCGGGACAGGGGACCTCGGTGGTAATGAAAAACTGTTTTTT,CASSRQLGTGDLGGNEKLFF
TRBV11-2,-,TRBJ2-5,-,TGTGCCAGCAACTACTTCCGTGGTAGTGGGAGAGAGACCCAGTACTTC,CASNYFRGSGRETQYF
TRBV29-1,many,TRBJ2-7,TRBD1,TGCAGCGTTGAAGAGGGTGGACAGGGAAGGCAGTACTTC,CSVEEGGQGRQYF
TRBV5-5,many,TRBJ2-2,-,TGTGCCAGCAGCTATTCGGGTGGCTCGAACACCGGGGAGCTGTTTTTT,CASSYSGGSNTGELFF
TRBV6-5,many,TRBJ2-1,TRBD2,TGTGCCAGCAGGGGAGGGACCTCCAACCCCAATGAGCAGTTCTTC,CASRGGTSNPNEQFF
TRBV14,-,TRBJ2-1,TRBD2,TGTGCCAGCAACCAATCCAAGCGGGATAGACGCAATAAGCAGTTCTTC,CASNQSKRDRRNKQFF
TRBV5-1,-,TRBJ1-1,TRBD1,TGCGCCAGCAGCCTGTCGACAGGGAACCCTAACACTGAAGCTTTCTTT,CASSLSTGNPNTEAFF
TRBV5-1,once,TRBJ2-5,TRBD2,TGCGCCAGCAGCTTTGGGCTAGCGGGAATCATCCATGAGACCCAGTACTTC,CASSFGLAGIIHETQYF
TRBV6-1,many,TRBJ2-7,-,TGTGCCAGCACCTCATGGCCCCAGACCTACGAGCAGTACTTC,CASTSWPQTYEQYF
TRBV4-1,many,TRBJ1-2,TRBD1,TGCGCCAGCAGCCCCGGACAGGGGGGGTATGGCTACACCTTC,CASSPGQGGYGYTF
TRBV11-1,-,TRBJ2-1,TRBD2,TGTGCCAGCAGCTTGGACGGGGGGGGGGGAAAACAGTCCTTC,CASSLDGGGGKQSF
TRBV28,once,TRBJ2-7,-,TGTGCCAGCAGTTTACCACACTACGAGCACTACTTC,CASSLPHYEHYF
TRBV12-3/TRBV12-4,-,TRBJ2-6,-,TGTGCCAGCAGTTTCCGATCCCGGGGAGTGGCTGGGGCCAACGTCCTGACTTTC,CASSFRSRGVAGANVLTF
TRBV6-5,-,TRBJ2-1,-,TGTGCCAGCGCTGAGGCGGGTATGGGATACAATGAGCAGTTCTTC,CASAEAGMGYNEQFF
TRBV28,many,TRBJ2-2,TRBD2,TGTGCCAGCAGTTTTTGGCCTAGCGGGAACACCGGGGAGCTGTTTTTT,CASSFWPSGNTGELFF
TRBV6-5,once,TRBJ1-4,TRBD1,TGTACCAGCGGCCGACAGGGCCGGGACAGTTCAGAAAAACTGTTTTTT,CTSGRQGRDSSEKLFF
TRBV19,many,TRBJ2-5,TRBD2,TGTGCCAGTTCGACTAGCGGGAGGTACCAAGAGACCCAGTACTTC,CASSTSGRYQETQYF
TRBV6-1,-,TRBJ2-3,TRBD2,TGTGCCAGCTGTCCTGAAATTGCGGGAGGGGATACGCAGTATTTT,CASCPEIAGGDTQYF
TRBV28,few,TRBJ2-5,-,TGTGCCAGCAGACTAGGGGGGAGTTTGGAGACCCAGTACTTC,CASRLGGSLETQYF
TRBV11-3,-,TRBJ2-3,TRBD2,TGTGCCGGCAGCTTGGAACCGGGACTAGCTGGCACAGATACGCAGTATTTT,CAGSLEPGLAGTDTQYF